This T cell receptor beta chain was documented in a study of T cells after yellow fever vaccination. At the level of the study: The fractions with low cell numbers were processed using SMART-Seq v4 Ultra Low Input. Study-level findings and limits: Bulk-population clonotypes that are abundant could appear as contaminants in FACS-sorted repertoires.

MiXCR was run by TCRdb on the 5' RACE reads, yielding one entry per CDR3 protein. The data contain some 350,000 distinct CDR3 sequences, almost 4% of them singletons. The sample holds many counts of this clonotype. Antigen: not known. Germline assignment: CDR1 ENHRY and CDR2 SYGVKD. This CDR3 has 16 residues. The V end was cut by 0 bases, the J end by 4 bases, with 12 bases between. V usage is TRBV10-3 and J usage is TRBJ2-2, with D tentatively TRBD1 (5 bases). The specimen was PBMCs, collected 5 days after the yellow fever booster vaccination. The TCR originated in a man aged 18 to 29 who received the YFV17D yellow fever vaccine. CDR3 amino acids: CAISESWQGGTGELFF. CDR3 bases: TGTGCCATCAGTGAGTCGTGGCAGGGCGGCACCGGGGAGCTGTTTTTT.